Shown below are 15 T cell receptor beta chains from a single sample sequenced in a study of OX40 agonist ivuxolimab in advanced cancers. Libraries were prepared by immunoSEQ multiplex PCR; TCRdb keeps only in-frame clonotypes and omits some of them. The sample lists some 70,000 clones; about 92% were seen once. This sample comprised CD4+ or CD8+ T cells sorted from blood, obtained in a trial of the OX40 agonist ivuxolimab. Every receptor here comes from an adult with an advanced solid tumor such as melanoma, head and neck, liver or kidney cancer.

This clone was seen only once. The J gene is TRBJ2-3, the V gene TRBV6-1; D is uncertain. Trimming took off 6 bases at V and 4 bases at J, with 8 bases between the two ends. The germline V gene has CDR1 MNHNS and CDR2 SASEGT. The CDR3 has 12 residues. CDR3: CASSKGADTQYF. CDR3 DNA sequence: TGTGCCAGCAGCAAGGGCGCAGATACGCAGTATTTT.

The J gene is TRBJ2-2, the V gene TRBV5-6, with D possibly matching TRBD1 (6 bases). Per the germline V gene, CDR1 is SGHDT and CDR2 is YYEEEE. The CDR3 spans 16 residues. V was cut by 3 bases and J by 7 bases, with 19 bases left in between. The DNA of the CDR3 is TGTGCCAGCAGCTCTTCCTGGCAGGGGTATGGCGGGGAGCTGTTTTTT. Its protein product is CASSSSWQGYGGELFF.

This chain uses TRBV7-6 with TRBJ2-7, with D possibly TRBD2 on 5 matching bases. The CDR3 contains 19 residues. Trimming cost V 2 bases and J 1 base, with 24 bases left between them. From germline, CDR1 is SGHVS and CDR2 FNYEAQ. CDR3: CASSLMTGLPRRGSYEQYF. The CDR3 DNA is TGTGCCAGCAGCTTAATGACTGGACTGCCCCGCCGGGGATCCTACGAGCAGTACTTC. Drawing the rest from reference TRBV7-6 and TRBJ2-7, the complete variable domain is GAGVSQSPRYKVTKRGQDVALRCDPISGHVSLYWYRQALGQGPEFLTYFNYEAQQDKSGLPNDRFSAERPEGSISTLTIQRTEQRDSAMYRCASSLMTGLPRRGSYEQYFGPGTRLTVT.

The chain carries TRBV19 and TRBJ2-1; 9 nucleotides align to TRBD2. The ends lost 2 bases at V and 4 bases at J; junction bases unmatched: 9. The germline CDR1 and CDR2 sequences are LNHDA and SQIVND (reference sequence). This CDR3 has 17 amino acids. DNA of the CDR3: TGTGCCAGTAGTATAATTGGGGTAGCGGGGGTATACAATGAGCAGTTCTTC. This sequence encodes CASSIIGVAGVYNEQFF.

The sample holds one count of this clone. This chain joins TRBV5-6 and TRBJ2-7, with TRBD2 identical over 8 bases. Trimming took 3 bases from V and 2 from J; bases not matched to a gene: 13. This CDR3 is 17 amino acids long. CDR1 is SGHDT, CDR2 YYEEEE, per germline. CDR3 sequence: CASSSGPGGTEPYEQYF. The CDR3 region has the DNA TGTGCCAGCAGCTCCGGACCGGGGGGGACGGAACCCTACGAGCAGTACTTC.

The gene calls are TRBV18 and TRBJ1-4, with D unresolved. Germline V gene sequence: CDR1 KGHSH, CDR2 LQKENI. The ends were cut back, 6 bases at V and 5 bases at J, with 10 bases in the middle. The CDR3 covers 13 residues. In nucleotides, the CDR3 is TGTGCCAGCTCGCCTAGCCCGAATGAAAAACTGTTTTTT. This sequence encodes CASSPSPNEKLFF.

The V and J genes are TRBV7-2 and TRBJ1-3; 8 nucleotides line up with TRBD1. The CDR3 has 15 residues. The trim removed 0 bases at V and 3 bases at J, leaving 1 base unmatched. Germline CDR1 reads SGHTA; CDR2 reads FQGNSA. The chain's CDR3 is CASSLARGLGNTIYF. The CDR3 coding sequence is TGTGCCAGCAGCTTAGCCAGGGGGCTTGGAAACACCATATATTTT.

In its sample, this clone was seen a few times. The CDR3 region has the DNA TGCGCCAGCAGCAACGGGCAGCCCGGGGAGCTGTTTTTT. This gives the protein CASSNGQPGELFF. J is TRBJ2-2 and V is TRBV5-1; D gene unclear. The CDR3 has 13 amino acids. The V end was cut by 4 bases, the J end by 6 bases, with 10 bases between. In germline, CDR1 is SGHRS, CDR2 YFSETQ.

The chain couples TRBV10-3 to TRBJ1-5, with 7 bases aligning to TRBD1. The junction had 20 bases not matched to a gene; V was cut back by 6 bases and J by 9 bases. This CDR3 region has 17 residues. Germline V lookup: CDR1 ENHRY, CDR2 SYGVKD. The CDR3 DNA reads TGTGCCATCAGCAGCTCACAGGGGCGCCCGGGGTCCGGGCCCCAGCATTTT. This sequence encodes CAISSSQGRPGSGPQHF.

V is TRBV5-5 and J is TRBJ2-7; D gene ambiguous. This CDR3 has 15 amino acids. From germline, CDR1 is SGHKS and CDR2 YYEKEE (reference sequence). Trimming cost V 4 bases and J 0 bases, with 14 bases left between them. The CDR3 DNA is TGTGCCAGCAGCCTTCAAGCTACATTCTCCTACGAGCAGTACTTC. Its translation is CASSLQATFSYEQYF.

Here the CDR3 reads CASSTGESGELFF. The DNA of the CDR3 is TGTGCCAGCAGTACAGGGGAGTCCGGGGAGCTGTTTTTT. The chain employs TRBV5-4 and TRBJ2-2; the match to TRBD1 covers 7 bases. The V and J ends lost 5 bases and 6 bases, in that order; junction bases with no gene match: 4. This CDR3 contains 13 residues. The germline gives CDR1 SGHNT, CDR2 YYREEE (reference sequence).

This chain uses TRBV2 with TRBJ2-3; no reliable D call. Trimming left V 1 base short and J 4 bases short, with 9 bases between. The V gene's germline CDR1 is SNHLY and CDR2 FYNNEI. The CDR3 covers 14 residues. DNA of the CDR3: TGTGCCAGCAGTGAAGTGGGCAGGTCAGATACGCAGTATTTT. Its protein is CASSEVGRSDTQYF.

This chain links TRBV27 with TRBJ2-7; perhaps TRBD1 as D (5 bases). This CDR3 has 14 residues. V lost 8 bases to trimming and J lost 0 bases, with 14 bases between them. Germline V gene lookup returns CDR1 MNHEY and CDR2 SMNVEV (reference sequence). In nucleotides, the CDR3 is TGTGCCAGCCGGGCAGGGCTCTTCTCCTACGAGCAGTACTTC. Residues: CASRAGLFSYEQYF.

The chain recombines TRBV5-1 with TRBJ2-2, with TRBD2 matching 8 bases. The CDR3 contains 16 residues. V lost 1 base to trimming and J lost 3 bases; unmatched junction nucleotides: 5. Germline CDR1 is SGHRS and CDR2 is YFSETQ. CDR3 amino acids: CASSLRLARDTGELFF. The CDR3 nucleotides are TGCGCCAGCAGCTTGAGACTAGCGAGAGACACCGGGGAGCTGTTTTTT.

This chain connects TRBV25-1 to TRBJ1-2, with a possible D match to TRBD1 (5 bases). CDR1 MGHDK and CDR2 SYGVNS come from the germline V gene. This CDR3 spans 13 amino acids. V lost 1 base to trimming and J lost 8 bases, with 11 bases between them. In nucleotides, the CDR3 is TGTGCCAGCAGTGAATCGGCAGGGCGAGGCTACACCTTC. Translating it yields CASSESAGRGYTF.